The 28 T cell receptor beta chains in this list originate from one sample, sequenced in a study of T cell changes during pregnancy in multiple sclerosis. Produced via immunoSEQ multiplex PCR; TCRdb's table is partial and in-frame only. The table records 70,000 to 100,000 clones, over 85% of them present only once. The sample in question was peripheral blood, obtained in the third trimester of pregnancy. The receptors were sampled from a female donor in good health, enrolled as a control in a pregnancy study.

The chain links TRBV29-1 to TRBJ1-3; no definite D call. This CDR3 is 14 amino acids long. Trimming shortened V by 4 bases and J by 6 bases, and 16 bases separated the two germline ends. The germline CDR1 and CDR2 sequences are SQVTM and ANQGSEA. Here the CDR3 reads CSVALGTAVNTIYF. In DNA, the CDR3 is TGCAGCGTTGCGTTGGGCACCGCTGTAAACACCATATATTTT.

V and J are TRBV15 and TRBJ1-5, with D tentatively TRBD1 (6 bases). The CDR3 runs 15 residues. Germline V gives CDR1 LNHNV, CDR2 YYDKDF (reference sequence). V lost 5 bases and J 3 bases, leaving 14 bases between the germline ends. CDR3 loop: CATSAGTPFNQPQHF. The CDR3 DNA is TGTGCCACCAGCGCCGGGACACCTTTCAATCAGCCCCAGCATTTT.

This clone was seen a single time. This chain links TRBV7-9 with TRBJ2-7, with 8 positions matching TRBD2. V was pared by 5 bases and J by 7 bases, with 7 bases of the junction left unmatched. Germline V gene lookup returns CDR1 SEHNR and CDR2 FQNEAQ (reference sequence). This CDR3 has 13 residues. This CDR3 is CASSRRAGVEQYF. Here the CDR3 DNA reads TGTGCCAGCAGCCGACGAGCGGGAGTGGAGCAGTACTTC.

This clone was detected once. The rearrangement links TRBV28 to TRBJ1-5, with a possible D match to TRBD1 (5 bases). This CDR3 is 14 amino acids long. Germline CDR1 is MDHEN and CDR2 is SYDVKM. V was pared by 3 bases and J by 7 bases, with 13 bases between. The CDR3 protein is CASSFRGFGQPQHF. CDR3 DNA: TGTGCCAGCAGTTTTCGGGGGTTTGGACAGCCCCAGCATTTT.

The CDR3 DNA reads TGTGCCGCACAGACTAGCGGCCTCTACGAGCAGTACTTC. This sequence encodes CAAQTSGLYEQYF. The chain links TRBV21-1 to TRBJ2-7; TRBD2 is taken as the D call from the table, unchecked against the DNA. TRBV21-1 is noted as a pseudogene. This CDR3 contains 13 residues.

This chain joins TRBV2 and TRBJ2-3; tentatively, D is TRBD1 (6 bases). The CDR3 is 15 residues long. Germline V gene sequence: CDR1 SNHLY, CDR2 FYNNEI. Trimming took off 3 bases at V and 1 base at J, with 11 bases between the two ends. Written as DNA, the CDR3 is TGTGCCAGCAGTGATTGGGCAGGGGGCACAGATACGCAGTATTTT. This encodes CASSDWAGGTDTQYF.

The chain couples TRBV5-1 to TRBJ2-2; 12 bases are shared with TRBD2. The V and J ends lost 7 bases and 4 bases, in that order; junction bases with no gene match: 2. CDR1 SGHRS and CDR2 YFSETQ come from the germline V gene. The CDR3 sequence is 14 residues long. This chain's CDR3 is CASRLAGVTGELFF. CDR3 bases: TGCGCCAGCCGACTAGCGGGAGTCACCGGGGAGCTGTTTTTT.

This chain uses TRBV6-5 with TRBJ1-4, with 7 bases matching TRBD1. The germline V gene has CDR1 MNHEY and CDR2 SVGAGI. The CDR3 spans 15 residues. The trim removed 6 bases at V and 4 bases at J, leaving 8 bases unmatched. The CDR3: CASRPDRALNEKLFF. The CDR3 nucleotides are TGTGCCAGCAGGCCAGACAGGGCACTTAATGAAAAACTGTTTTTT.

DNA for the CDR3: TGCGCCAGCAGGGGGGACAGGGGCACCGGGGAGCTGTTTTTT. It encodes CASRGDRGTGELFF. The chain combines TRBV5-1 with TRBJ2-2; 10 bases fit TRBD1. The V segment lost 5 bases and the J segment 4 bases; nucleotides outside the gene matches: 2. The CDR3 covers 14 residues. CDR1 and CDR2 (germline): SGHRS, YFSETQ.

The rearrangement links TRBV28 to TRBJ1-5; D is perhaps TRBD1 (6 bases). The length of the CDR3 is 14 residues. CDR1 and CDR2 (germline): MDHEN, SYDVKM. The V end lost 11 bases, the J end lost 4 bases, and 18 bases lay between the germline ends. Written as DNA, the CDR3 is TGTGCCGCCCGAGGGGGGGTTAGTAATCAGCCCCAGCATTTT. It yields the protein CAARGGVSNQPQHF.

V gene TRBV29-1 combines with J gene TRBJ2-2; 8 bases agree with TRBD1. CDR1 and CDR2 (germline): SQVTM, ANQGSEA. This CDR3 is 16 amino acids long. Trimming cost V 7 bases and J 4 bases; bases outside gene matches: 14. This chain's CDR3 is CSASRATGVGTGELFF. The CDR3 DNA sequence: TGCAGCGCTTCCCGTGCGACAGGGGTGGGCACCGGGGAGCTGTTTTTT.

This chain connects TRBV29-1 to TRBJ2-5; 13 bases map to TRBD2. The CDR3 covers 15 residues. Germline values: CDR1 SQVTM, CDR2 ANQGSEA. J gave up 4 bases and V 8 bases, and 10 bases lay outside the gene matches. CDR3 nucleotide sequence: TGCAGCCTCAAAGGACTAGCGGGAGAAGTAGAGACCCAGTACTTC. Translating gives CSLKGLAGEVETQYF. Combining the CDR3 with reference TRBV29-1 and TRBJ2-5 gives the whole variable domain SAVISQKPSRDICQRGTSLTIQCQVDSQVTMMFWYRQQPGQSLTLIATANQGSEATYESGFVIDKFPISRPNLTFSTLTVSNMSPEDSSIYLCSLKGLAGEVETQYFGPGTRLLVL.

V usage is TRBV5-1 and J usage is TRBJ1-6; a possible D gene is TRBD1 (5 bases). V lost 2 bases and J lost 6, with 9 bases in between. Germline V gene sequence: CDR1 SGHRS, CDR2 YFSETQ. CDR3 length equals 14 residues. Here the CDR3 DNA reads TGCGCCAGCAGCTTTGGGGCTCCTAATTCACCCCTCCACTTT. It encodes CASSFGAPNSPLHF.

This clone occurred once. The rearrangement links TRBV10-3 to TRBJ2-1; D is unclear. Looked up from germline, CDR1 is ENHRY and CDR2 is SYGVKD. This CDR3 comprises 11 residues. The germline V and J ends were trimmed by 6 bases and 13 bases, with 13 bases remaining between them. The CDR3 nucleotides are TGTGCCATCAGAAACTCAGGTGAACAGTTCTTC. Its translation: CAIRNSGEQFF.

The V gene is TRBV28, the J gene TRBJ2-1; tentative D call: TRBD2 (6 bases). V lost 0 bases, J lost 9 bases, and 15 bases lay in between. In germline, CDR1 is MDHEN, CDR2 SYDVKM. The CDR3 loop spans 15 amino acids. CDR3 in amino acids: CASSLWRGGTGEQFF. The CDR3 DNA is TGTGCCAGCAGTTTATGGAGGGGCGGGACGGGTGAGCAGTTCTTC.

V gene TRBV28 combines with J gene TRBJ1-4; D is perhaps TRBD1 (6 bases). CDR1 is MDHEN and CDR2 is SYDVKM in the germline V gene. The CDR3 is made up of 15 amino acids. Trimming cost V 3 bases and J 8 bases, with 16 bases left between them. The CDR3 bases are TGTGCCAGCAGTTTCCCCGGGGGGGCGCAGGAAAAACTGTTTTTT. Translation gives CASSFPGGAQEKLFF.

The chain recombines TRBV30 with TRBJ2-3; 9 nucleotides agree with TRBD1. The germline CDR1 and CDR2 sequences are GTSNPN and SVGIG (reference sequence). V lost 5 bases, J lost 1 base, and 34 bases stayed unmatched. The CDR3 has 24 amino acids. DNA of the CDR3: TGTGCCTGGGGGGACCGCGACAAAGCTGTAACATTGTGGGGACAGGGTGCGGGCACAGATACGCAGTATTTT. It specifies CAWGDRDKAVTLWGQGAGTDTQYF.

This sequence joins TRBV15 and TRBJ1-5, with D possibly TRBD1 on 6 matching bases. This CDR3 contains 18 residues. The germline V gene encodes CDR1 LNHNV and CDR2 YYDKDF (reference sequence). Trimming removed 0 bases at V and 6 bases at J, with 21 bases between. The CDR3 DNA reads TGTGCCACCAGCAGAGATAGGCCCGGGACAACCGTCAGTCAGCCCCAGCATTTT. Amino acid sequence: CATSRDRPGTTVSQPQHF.

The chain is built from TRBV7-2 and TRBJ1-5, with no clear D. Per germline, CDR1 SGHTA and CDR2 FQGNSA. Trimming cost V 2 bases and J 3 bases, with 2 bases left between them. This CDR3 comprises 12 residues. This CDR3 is CASSLYNQPQHF. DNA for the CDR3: TGTGCCAGCAGCTTATACAATCAGCCCCAGCATTTT.

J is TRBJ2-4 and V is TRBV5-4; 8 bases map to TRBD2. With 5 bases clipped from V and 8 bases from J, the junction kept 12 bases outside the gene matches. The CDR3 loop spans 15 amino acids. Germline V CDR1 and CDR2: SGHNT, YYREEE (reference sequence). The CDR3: CASSARAGVFDIQYF. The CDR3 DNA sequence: TGTGCCAGCAGTGCTCGAGCGGGAGTTTTTGACATTCAGTACTTC.

The CDR3 loop is CASSKTSGSETQYF. The CDR3 nucleotides are TGCGCCAGCAGTAAGACTAGCGGGTCAGAGACCCAGTACTTC. The rearrangement links TRBV10-1 to TRBJ2-5; 10 bases are a match to TRBD2. CDR1 and CDR2 from the germline V gene are WNHNN and SYGVQD (reference sequence). After removal of 5 bases from V and 4 bases from J, the junction contained 4 bases not matched to a gene. There are 14 residues in the CDR3.

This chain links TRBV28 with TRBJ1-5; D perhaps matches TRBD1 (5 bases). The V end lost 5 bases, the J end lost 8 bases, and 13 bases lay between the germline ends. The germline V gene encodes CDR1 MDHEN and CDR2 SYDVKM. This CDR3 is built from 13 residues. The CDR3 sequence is CASSDSTMEPQHF. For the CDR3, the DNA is TGTGCCAGCAGTGACAGCACAATGGAGCCCCAGCATTTT. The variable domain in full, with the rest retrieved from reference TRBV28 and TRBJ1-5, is DVKVTQSSRYLVKRTGEKVFLECVQDMDHENMFWYRQDPGLGLRLIYFSYDVKMKEKGDIPEGYSVSREKKERFSLILESASTNQTSMYLCASSDSTMEPQHFGDGTRLSIL.

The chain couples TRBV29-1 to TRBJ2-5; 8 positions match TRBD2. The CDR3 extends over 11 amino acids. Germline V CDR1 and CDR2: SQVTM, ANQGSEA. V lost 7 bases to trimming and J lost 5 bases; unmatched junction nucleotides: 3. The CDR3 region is CSASGGETQYF. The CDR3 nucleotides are TGCAGCGCCTCGGGAGGGGAGACCCAGTACTTC. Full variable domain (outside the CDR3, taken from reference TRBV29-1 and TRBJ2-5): SAVISQKPSRDICQRGTSLTIQCQVDSQVTMMFWYRQQPGQSLTLIATANQGSEATYESGFVIDKFPISRPNLTFSTLTVSNMSPEDSSIYLCSASGGETQYFGPGTRLLVL.

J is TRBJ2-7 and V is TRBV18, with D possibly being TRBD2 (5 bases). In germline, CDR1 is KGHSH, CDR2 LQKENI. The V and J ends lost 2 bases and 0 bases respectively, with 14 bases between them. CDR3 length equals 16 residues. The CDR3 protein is CASSPFIGINSYEQYF. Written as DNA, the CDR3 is TGTGCCAGCTCACCATTCATCGGGATAAACTCCTACGAGCAGTACTTC.

Here the CDR3 reads CAISESVIAVEVGELFF. DNA for the CDR3: TGTGCCATCAGTGAGTCGGTAATAGCTGTAGAGGTCGGGGAGCTGTTTTTT. This chain uses TRBV10-3 with TRBJ2-2; unclear D gene. This CDR3 contains 17 residues. CDR1 ENHRY and CDR2 SYGVKD come from the germline V gene. V shed 0 bases and J shed 7 bases, with 18 bases lying between them.

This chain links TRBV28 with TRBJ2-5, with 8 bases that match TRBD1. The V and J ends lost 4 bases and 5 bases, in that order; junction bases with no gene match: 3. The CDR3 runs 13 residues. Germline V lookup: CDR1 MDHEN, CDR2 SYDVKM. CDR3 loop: CASSWTGRETQYF. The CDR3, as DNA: TGTGCCAGCAGTTGGACAGGGCGGGAGACCCAGTACTTC.

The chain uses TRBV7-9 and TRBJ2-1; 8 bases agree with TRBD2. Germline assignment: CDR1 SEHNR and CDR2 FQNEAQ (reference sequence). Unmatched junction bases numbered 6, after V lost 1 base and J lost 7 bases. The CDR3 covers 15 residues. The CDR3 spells CASSLVREGLNEQFF. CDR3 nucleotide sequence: TGTGCCAGCAGCTTAGTCCGGGAGGGCCTTAATGAGCAGTTCTTC.

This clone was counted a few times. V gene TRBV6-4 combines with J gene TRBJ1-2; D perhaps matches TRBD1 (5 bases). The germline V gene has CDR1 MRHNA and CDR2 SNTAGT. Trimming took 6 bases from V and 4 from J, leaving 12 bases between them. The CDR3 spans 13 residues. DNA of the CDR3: TGTGCCAGCAGGCGGGGCGTGGGCTATGGCTACACCTTC. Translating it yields CASRRGVGYGYTF.